This TCR beta chain was found in a study of blood T cells in healthy people across ages. The germline CDR1 and CDR2 sequences are MDHEN and SYDVKM. Trimming took off 6 bases at V and 3 bases at J, with 17 bases between the two ends. The CDR3 has 16 residues. A second about 7 to 11 cycle PCR used barcoded and J-beta primers. Every individual sample yielded 2.5 million or more paired-end reads (each containing CDR3). MiXCR was run by TCRdb on the 5' RACE reads, yielding one entry per CDR3 protein. The repertoire holds over 600,000 distinct CDR3 sequences, about half seen once, with roughly 18% in the top ten. Study findings and constraints: Naive CD4+ cells and diversity were both higher in long-lived donors than in aged donors. The recorded TCR beta diversity per million T cells decreased in a roughly linear manner with age.

This clonotype was seen only a few times. The antigen remains unidentified. No fewer than 6.5 million PBMCs went into each sample. The chain is built from TRBV28 and TRBJ1-4; D call uncertain. Sequencing was done on a sample of blood. The source is a man older than 75 in good health. The CDR3 nucleotides are TGTGCCAGCAGGGAAAAAGGGCAGAACCCTAATGAAAAACTGTTTTTT. Translated: CASREKGQNPNEKLFF.